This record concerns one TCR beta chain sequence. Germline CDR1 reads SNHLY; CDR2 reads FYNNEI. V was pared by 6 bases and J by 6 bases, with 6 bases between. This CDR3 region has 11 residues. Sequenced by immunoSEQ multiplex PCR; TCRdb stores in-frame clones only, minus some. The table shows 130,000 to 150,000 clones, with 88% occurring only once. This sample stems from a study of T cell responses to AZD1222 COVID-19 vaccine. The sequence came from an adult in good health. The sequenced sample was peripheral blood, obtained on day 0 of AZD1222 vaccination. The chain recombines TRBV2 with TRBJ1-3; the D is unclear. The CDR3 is CASSLQNTIYF. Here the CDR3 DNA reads TGTGCCAGCAGCCTACAAAACACCATATATTTT.